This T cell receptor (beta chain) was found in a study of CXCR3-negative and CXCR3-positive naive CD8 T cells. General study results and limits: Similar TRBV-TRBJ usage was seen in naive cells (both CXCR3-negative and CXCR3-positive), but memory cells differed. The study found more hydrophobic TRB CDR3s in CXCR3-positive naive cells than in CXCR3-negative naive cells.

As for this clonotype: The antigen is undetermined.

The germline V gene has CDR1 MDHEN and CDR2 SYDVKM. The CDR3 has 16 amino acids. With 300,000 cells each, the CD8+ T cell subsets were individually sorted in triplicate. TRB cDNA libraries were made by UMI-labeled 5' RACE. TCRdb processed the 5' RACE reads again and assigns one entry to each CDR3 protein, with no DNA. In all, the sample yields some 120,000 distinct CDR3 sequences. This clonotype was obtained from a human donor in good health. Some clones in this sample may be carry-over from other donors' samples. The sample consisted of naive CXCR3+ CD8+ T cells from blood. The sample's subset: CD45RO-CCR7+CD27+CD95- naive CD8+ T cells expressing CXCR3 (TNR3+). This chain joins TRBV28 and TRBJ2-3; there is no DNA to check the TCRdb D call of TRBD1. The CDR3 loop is CASSALPGGTLDTQYF.